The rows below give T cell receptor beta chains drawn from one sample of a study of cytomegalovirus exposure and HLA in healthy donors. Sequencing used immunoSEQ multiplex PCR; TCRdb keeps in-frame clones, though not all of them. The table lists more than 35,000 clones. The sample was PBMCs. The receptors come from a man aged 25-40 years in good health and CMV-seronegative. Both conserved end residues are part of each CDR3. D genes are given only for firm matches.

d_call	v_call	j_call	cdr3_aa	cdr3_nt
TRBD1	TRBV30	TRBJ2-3	CAWSAGTGTGDTQYF	TGTGCCTGGAGTGCGGGGACAGGGACGGGCGATACGCAGTATTTT
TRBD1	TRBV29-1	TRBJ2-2	CSTRTGTGTGELFF	TGCAGCACACGGACAGGGACAGGCACCGGGGAGCTGTTTTTT
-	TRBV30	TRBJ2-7	CAWSPQGEQYF	TGTGCCTGGAGCCCCCAGGGCGAGCAGTACTTC
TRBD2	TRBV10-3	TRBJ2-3	CAIAGGRTHTDTQYF	TGTGCCATCGCGGGAGGCCGTACCCACACAGATACGCAGTATTTT
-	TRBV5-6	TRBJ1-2	CASSLESGNYGYTF	TGTGCCAGCAGCTTGGAAAGCGGGAACTATGGCTACACCTTC
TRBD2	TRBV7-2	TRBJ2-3	CASSPLAESTDTQYF	TGTGCCAGCAGCCCGCTAGCGGAGTCCACAGATACGCAGTATTTT
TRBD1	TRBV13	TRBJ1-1	CASSFGQVNTEAFF	TGTGCCAGCAGCTTCGGACAGGTGAACACTGAAGCTTTCTTT
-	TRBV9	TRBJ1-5	CASSVGLNQPQHF	TGTGCCAGCAGCGTGGGCCTAAATCAGCCCCAGCATTTT
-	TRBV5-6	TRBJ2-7	CASSPRQDKDEQYF	TGTGCCAGCAGCCCACGACAGGATAAAGACGAGCAGTACTTC
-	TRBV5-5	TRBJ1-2	CASSLDGAGGYTF	TGTGCCAGCAGCTTGGATGGGGCCGGGGGCTACACCTTC
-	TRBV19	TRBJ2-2	CASSTYSGPGRTGELFF	TGTGCCAGTAGTACCTACTCAGGGCCAGGGAGGACCGGGGAGCTGTTTTTT
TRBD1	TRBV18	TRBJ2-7	CASSRGTGQFEQYF	TGTGCCAGCTCACGCGGGACAGGGCAATTCGAGCAGTACTTC
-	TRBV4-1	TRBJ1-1	CASSHRQEAFF	TGCGCCAGCAGCCACCGACAGGAAGCTTTCTTT
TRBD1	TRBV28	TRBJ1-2	CASRGTGGSYGYTF	TGTGCCAGCAGAGGAACAGGGGGCAGTTATGGCTACACCTTC
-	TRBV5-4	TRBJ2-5	CASSGERPPPGETQYF	TGTGCCAGCAGCGGGGAGCGGCCGCCCCCGGGCGAGACCCAGTACTTC
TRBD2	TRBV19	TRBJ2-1	CASSPGLAGFVEQFF	TGTGCCAGTAGCCCGGGACTAGCGGGATTCGTTGAGCAGTTCTTC
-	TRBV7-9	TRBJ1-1	CASSVANPSSTEAFF	TGTGCCAGCAGCGTAGCTAACCCTAGTAGCACTGAAGCTTTCTTT
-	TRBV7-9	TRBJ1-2	CAGGISGGGISRGYTF	TGTGCCGGGGGAATAAGTGGGGGAGGAATTTCTCGAGGCTACACCTTC
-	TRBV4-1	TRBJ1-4	CASSQLGGPNEKLFF	TGCGCCAGCAGCCAATTGGGAGGACCCAATGAAAAACTGTTTTTT
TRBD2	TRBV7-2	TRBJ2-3	CASSQLAGGPIDTQYF	TGTGCCAGCAGCCAACTAGCGGGAGGGCCAATAGATACGCAGTATTTT
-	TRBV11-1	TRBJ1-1	CASSLLDSGNTEAFF	TGTGCCAGCAGCTTATTGGACAGTGGGAACACTGAAGCTTTCTTT
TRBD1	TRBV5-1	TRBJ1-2	CASSLAAGGGYGYTF	TGCGCCAGCAGCTTGGCGGCAGGGGGTGGCTATGGCTACACCTTC
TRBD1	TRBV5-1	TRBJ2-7	CASSLAKGQASSYEQYF	TGCGCCAGCAGCTTGGCCAAGGGACAGGCTTCCTCCTACGAGCAGTACTTC
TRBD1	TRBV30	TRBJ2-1	CAWSWTGRNEQFF	TGTGCCTGGAGTTGGACAGGCCGCAATGAGCAGTTCTTC
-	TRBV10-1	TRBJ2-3	CASSAYRQSLRDTQYF	TGCGCCAGCAGTGCATACCGACAGAGTCTGCGGGATACGCAGTATTTT
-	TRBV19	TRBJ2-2	CASSGGVRTGELFF	TGTGCCAGTAGTGGAGGGGTGAGGACCGGGGAGCTGTTTTTT